The next 31 T cell receptor beta chains were all read from a single sample in a study of T cell repertoires in aging, cancer and after chemotherapy. Multiplex touch-down PCR with TRB-A/B primers amplified rearranged V-D-J TRB sequences. TCRdb processed the multiplex PCR reads anew with MiXCR; each CDR3 protein has one entry. The sample yields around 9,200 distinct CDR3 sequences, around a third seen once. Amplification of TCR beta used genomic DNA extracted from peripheral blood. Sequenced input: blood. The receptor source for this set is a human donor in good health. The donor label of this sample is uncertain.

The chain couples TRBV6-4 to TRBJ1-2; D ambiguous. The length of the CDR3 is 15 residues. The germline V and J ends were trimmed by 4 bases and 4 bases, with 16 bases remaining between them. CDR1 MRHNA and CDR2 SNTAGT come from the germline V gene. The CDR3 coding sequence is TGTGCCAGCAGTGCACACCCGGAACGGGGCTATGGCTACACCTTC. Its protein is CASSAHPERGYGYTF.

The chain combines TRBV20-1 with TRBJ1-6; D is perhaps TRBD1 (5 bases). Looked up from germline, CDR1 is DFQATT and CDR2 is SNEGSKA (reference sequence). The CDR3 totals 14 residues. V gave up 7 bases and J gave up 5 bases, with 15 bases separating them. The CDR3 loop reads CSVSWTPDNSPLHF. The CDR3 DNA is TGCAGTGTTAGCTGGACACCTGATAATTCACCCCTCCACTTT.

V and J are TRBV28 and TRBJ1-5; D is unresolved. V gave up 8 bases and J gave up 0 bases, with 8 bases separating them. Germline assignment: CDR1 MDHEN and CDR2 SYDVKM. The CDR3 loop spans 13 amino acids. The CDR3 DNA follows: TGTGCCAGCCGCACAGATAGCAATCAGCCCCAGCATTTT. Translation gives CASRTDSNQPQHF.

This clonotype was seen only a few times. The genes are TRBV24-1 and TRBJ2-1; TRBD1 might be the D (6 bases). CDR3 length: 16 amino acids. V shed 5 bases and J shed 0 bases, with 13 bases lying between them. Germline V lookup: CDR1 KGHDR, CDR2 SFDVKD. The CDR3 bases are TGTGCCACCAGTGGAACTGGGGGCAGCTCCTACAATGAGCAGTTCTTC. Protein: CATSGTGGSSYNEQFF.

This clonotype was seen a few times. J is TRBJ1-2 and V is TRBV6-5; D gene ambiguous. V gave up 5 bases and J gave up 4 bases, with 11 bases separating them. This CDR3 contains 13 residues. Germline values: CDR1 MNHEY, CDR2 SVGAGI. The CDR3 DNA follows: TGTGCCAGCAGTCAAATTTCTGGCTATGGCTACACCTTC. Its protein product is CASSQISGYGYTF.

This clonotype is medium-sized by share. The gene calls are TRBV19 and TRBJ1-2; D perhaps matches TRBD1 (6 bases). CDR1 is LNHDA, CDR2 SQIVND, per germline (reference sequence). V dropped 5 bases and J dropped 10 bases, with 14 bases sitting between them. This CDR3 is built from 12 residues. The CDR3 sequence: CASSLRDNPYTF. CDR3 in DNA: TGTGCCAGTAGTCTTCGGGACAATCCCTACACCTTC.

The chain couples TRBV27 to TRBJ2-2, with 11 bases matching TRBD2. The CDR3 has 18 amino acids. Losses at the gene ends were 6 bases for V and 3 bases for J; bases not matched to a gene: 12. In germline, CDR1 is MNHEY, CDR2 SMNVEV (reference sequence). The CDR3 is CASSRLLAGGTHTGELFF. The CDR3 nucleotides read TGTGCCAGCAGCCGCCTTCTAGCGGGGGGTACCCACACCGGGGAGCTGTTTTTT.

The chain has TRBV7-6 and TRBJ1-3, with 7 bases identical to TRBD1. The CDR3 spans 15 residues. CDR1 and CDR2 (germline): SGHVS, FNYEAQ. V was clipped by 5 bases and J by 9 bases; unmatched bases: 13. CDR3 nucleotides: TGTGCCAGCAGCGGTGGGACAGCCCTCAGCGGCACCATATATTTT. It is translated as CASSGGTALSGTIYF.

This clonotype came up a few times. This chain joins TRBV10-1 and TRBJ2-5; D gene uncertain. There are 13 residues in the CDR3. V lost 4 bases and J 5 bases, leaving 11 bases between the germline ends. From germline, CDR1 is WNHNN and CDR2 SYGVQD (reference sequence). The DNA for the CDR3 is TGCGCCAGCAGTGCCGGGCCGAGGGAGACCCAGTACTTC. Encoded protein: CASSAGPRETQYF.

To note about this clonotype: This may stem from a read error, because a much larger clone lies one nucleotide away. This chain uses TRBV19 with TRBJ2-3, with TRBD2 as a possible D gene (5 bases). This CDR3 is built from 13 residues. Looked up from germline, CDR1 is LNHDA and CDR2 is SQIVND (reference sequence). This CDR3 reads CASSHASTNTQYF. CDR3 coding DNA: TGTGCCAGTAGTCATGCTAGCACAAATACGCAGTATTTT. Full variable domain (remainder filled in from reference TRBV19 and TRBJ2-3): DGGITQSPKYLFRKEGQNVTLSCEQNLNHDAMYWYRQDPGQGLRLIYYSQIVNDFQKGDIAEGYSVSREKKESFPLTVTSAQKNPTAFYLCASSHASTNTQYFGPGTRLTVL.

The table lists this clonotype with a few counts. The CDR3 sequence is CASSLGETQYF. CDR3 DNA sequence: TGTGCCAGCAGTTTAGGAGAGACCCAGTACTTC. The V and J genes are TRBV27 and TRBJ2-5, with no clear D. The CDR3 is made up of 11 amino acids. Germline assignment: CDR1 MNHEY and CDR2 SMNVEV (reference sequence). Trimming pared 2 bases from V and 4 bases from J, leaving 2 bases between.

The chain recombines TRBV5-5 with TRBJ1-2, with a possible D match to TRBD1 (5 bases). This CDR3 is built from 14 residues. Trimming pared 1 base from V and 9 bases from J, leaving 16 bases between. In germline, CDR1 is SGHKS, CDR2 YYEKEE (reference sequence). The CDR3 region has the DNA TGTGCCAGCAGCTTGATGAACGGGGGGGAGCGCTACACCTTC. It translates to CASSLMNGGERYTF.

CDR3 coding DNA: TGTGCCAGCAGCTTGGGGACAGGGGGCGGAGAGGCGGTGGGGGAGCAGTACTTC. This gives the protein CASSLGTGGGEAVGEQYF. The chain employs TRBV5-5 and TRBJ2-7; 11 bases align to TRBD1. Trimming took 0 bases from V and 7 from J; bases not matched to a gene: 15. CDR3 size: 18 residues. The V gene's germline CDR1 is SGHKS and CDR2 YYEKEE (reference sequence).

By frequency in the sample, this clonotype is medium-sized. The V call is TRBV30, the J call TRBJ1-2; D remains ambiguous. This CDR3 has 12 residues. Per germline, CDR1 GTSNPN and CDR2 SVGIG (reference sequence). V was cut by 2 bases and J by 2 bases, with 6 bases left in between. The CDR3 reads CAWSPLNYGYTF. The CDR3 DNA reads TGTGCCTGGAGTCCCCTGAACTATGGCTACACCTTC.

By sample share, this clonotype is medium-sized. The rearrangement joins TRBV29-1 to TRBJ1-5; the match to TRBD1 covers 7 bases. V dropped 7 bases and J dropped 6; count of bases not matched to a gene: 9. Germline V gene sequence: CDR1 SQVTM, CDR2 ANQGSEA. The CDR3 runs 13 residues. The chain's CDR3 is CSASTGSGQPQHF. The CDR3 DNA reads TGCAGCGCCTCGACAGGGTCAGGTCAGCCCCAGCATTTT.

The chain has TRBV5-4 and TRBJ2-3; a possible D gene is TRBD1 (6 bases). CDR3 length: 14 residues. CDR1 is SGHNT and CDR2 is YYREEE in the germline V gene (reference sequence). Trimming stripped 4 bases from V and 4 bases from J, with 13 bases between. The CDR3 DNA reads as TGTGCCAGCAGCGACCTTAAGGGGGCAGATACGCAGTATTTT. It encodes CASSDLKGADTQYF.

This clonotype is medium-sized by share. The chain employs TRBV18 and TRBJ2-2; D could derive from TRBD1 or TRBD2 (6 bases each). This CDR3 is built from 14 residues. Per the germline V gene, CDR1 is KGHSH and CDR2 is LQKENI. V shed 8 bases and J shed 3 bases, with 13 bases lying between them. Written as DNA, the CDR3 is TGTGCCAGCCTTGGAGGGGGGCACACCGGGGAGCTGTTTTTT. The encoded protein is CASLGGGHTGELFF.

The gene calls are TRBV18 and TRBJ2-1; D remains unclear. V was pared by 1 base and J by 5 bases, with 6 bases between. Germline values: CDR1 KGHSH, CDR2 LQKENI. This CDR3 has 13 amino acids. The CDR3 coding sequence is TGTGCCAGCTCACCACGGCAGGACAATGAGCAGTTCTTC. Translating it yields CASSPRQDNEQFF.

The gene calls are TRBV7-2 and TRBJ2-2; 13 bases line up with TRBD2. J gave up 6 bases and V 5 bases, and 15 bases lay outside the gene matches. The CDR3 is made up of 19 amino acids. Germline V lookup: CDR1 SGHTA, CDR2 FQGNSA. For the CDR3, the DNA is TGTGCCAGCAGCCAAGCAGGACTAGCGGGGGCCCTATTGCCCGGGGAGCTGTTTTTT. Translation gives CASSQAGLAGALLPGELFF. Together with reference TRBV7-2 and TRBJ2-2, the CDR3 gives the full variable domain: GAGVSQSPSNKVTEKGKDVELRCDPISGHTALYWYRQSLGQGLEFLIYFQGNSAPDKSGLPSDRFSAERTGGSVSTLTIQRTQQEDSAVYLCASSQAGLAGALLPGELFFGEGSRLTVL.

To note about this clonotype: A much larger clone lies one base from this, so it may be a read error. V and J are TRBV19 and TRBJ2-2; D is possibly TRBD2 (5 bases). The germline V gene encodes CDR1 LNHDA and CDR2 SQIVND (reference sequence). The CDR3 loop spans 14 amino acids. DNA for the CDR3: TGTGCCAGTAGTATAGGAGGGAGAACCGGGGTGCTGTTTTTT. Amino acids: CASSIGGRTGVLFF.

Judged by abundance, this clonotype is medium-sized (0.01 to 0.1%). The chain has TRBV19 and TRBJ1-5; D gene uncertain. The germline gives CDR1 LNHDA, CDR2 SQIVND (reference sequence). The CDR3 runs 13 residues. V lost 6 bases and J 11 bases, leaving 17 bases between the germline ends. This CDR3 is CASSTGARHAQHF. The DNA of the CDR3 is TGTGCCAGTAGCACCGGAGCCAGGCACGCCCAGCATTTT.

This chain links TRBV6-6 with TRBJ2-7, with TRBD2 matching over 10 bases. The CDR3 contains 11 residues. In germline, CDR1 is MNHNY, CDR2 SVGAGI (reference sequence). The junction had 4 bases not matched to a gene; V was cut back by 11 bases and J by 6 bases. CDR3 coding DNA: TGTGCCTCTAGCGGGGGTGGCGAGCAGTACTTC. This encodes CASSGGGEQYF.

The rearrangement links TRBV5-4 to TRBJ2-3, with D unclear. The CDR3 spans 18 residues. Germline-derived CDR1 and CDR2 are SGHNT and YYREEE (reference sequence). Trimming pared 9 bases from V and 1 base from J, leaving 27 bases between. The CDR3 is CANSLRSLSMFGTDTQYF. The CDR3 DNA is TGTGCCAACAGTCTCCGTTCCTTATCGATGTTTGGCACAGATACGCAGTATTTT.

The gene calls are TRBV19 and TRBJ1-1; TRBD1 matches 8 bases. The length of the CDR3 is 12 residues. With 5 bases clipped from V and 10 bases from J, the junction kept 6 bases outside the gene matches. The germline V gene encodes CDR1 LNHDA and CDR2 SQIVND (reference sequence). CDR3 coding DNA: TGTGCCAGTAGTTCCAACAGGGGGAGAGCTTTCTTT. It codes for CASSSNRGRAFF.

This chain uses TRBV10-3 with TRBJ1-5; D is undetermined. The V gene lost 10 bases and the J gene lost 5 bases, with 15 bases spanning the gap. The CDR3 contains 13 residues. CDR1 and CDR2 (germline): ENHRY, SYGVKD. The CDR3 here is CATAGSLDQPQHF. As DNA, the CDR3 is TGTGCCACCGCAGGAAGTTTGGATCAGCCCCAGCATTTT.

The DNA of the CDR3 is TGTGCCAGCAGCTCACCGGACAGGGGAGGAGGATATGGCTACACCTTC. Residues: CASSSPDRGGGYGYTF. V and J are TRBV7-9 and TRBJ1-2; 9 bases map to TRBD1. The CDR3 has 16 residues. With V trimmed by 4 bases and J by 5 bases, 11 bases remained unmatched. Germline V gives CDR1 SEHNR, CDR2 FQNEAQ (reference sequence).

This clonotype was seen a handful of times. The rearrangement joins TRBV30 to TRBJ2-3, with D possibly being TRBD2 (6 bases). The CDR3 contains 14 residues. Germline CDR1 is GTSNPN and CDR2 is SVGIG (reference sequence). V lost 2 bases, J lost 2 bases, and 11 bases lay in between. The CDR3 spells CAWSTSSSTDTQYF. Here the CDR3 DNA reads TGTGCCTGGAGTACTAGCAGTTCCACAGATACGCAGTATTTT.

This chain joins TRBV12-3 or TRBV12-4 and TRBJ1-3, with D uncertain. The CDR3 extends over 13 amino acids. V shed 2 bases and J shed 0 bases, with 2 bases lying between them. The CDR3 DNA is TGTGCCAGCAGTTTAAGCTCTGGAAACACCATATATTTT. Translation: CASSLSSGNTIYF.

This rearrangement joins TRBV20-1 to TRBJ2-2; 10 positions agree with TRBD1. The germline V gene has CDR1 DFQATT and CDR2 SNEGSKA (reference sequence). The ends lost 3 bases at V and 5 bases at J; junction bases unmatched: 6. The CDR3 contains 15 residues. CDR3 residues: CSARAWDRGTGELFF. CDR3 in DNA: TGCAGTGCTAGGGCTTGGGACAGGGGAACCGGGGAGCTGTTTTTT.

The chain is built from TRBV6-1 and TRBJ2-7; weak D call: TRBD1 (5 bases). Germline loops: CDR1 MNHNS, CDR2 SASEGT. The V gene lost 6 bases and the J gene lost 0 bases, with 24 bases spanning the gap. This CDR3 has 18 amino acids. CDR3 sequence (DNA): TGTGCCAGCAGCCAACTTCTTCTGACAGTGCTGGGCTCCTACGAGCAGTACTTC. Protein sequence: CASSQLLLTVLGSYEQYF.

This chain links TRBV13 with TRBJ1-6; perhaps TRBD1 as D (5 bases). The CDR3 has 15 residues. V was trimmed by 3 bases and J by 5 bases, leaving 11 bases between them. The germline gives CDR1 PRHDT, CDR2 FYEKMQ (reference sequence). The CDR3 DNA follows: TGTGCCAGCAGCTTCCGGGGCCCTAATAATTCACCCCTCCACTTT. It translates to CASSFRGPNNSPLHF. The full variable domain, rest sourced from reference TRBV13 and TRBJ1-6, is AAGVIQSPRHLIKEKRETATLKCYPIPRHDTVYWYQQGPGQDPQFLISFYEKMQSDKGSIPDRFSAQQFSDYHSELNMSSLELGDSALYFCASSFRGPNNSPLHFGNGTRLTVT.